This T cell receptor beta chain appears in the sequencing data of a study of shared clonotypes between healthy human individuals. The CDR3 is 12 residues long. Looked up from germline, CDR1 is MNHEY and CDR2 is SVGAGI. Trimming cost V 10 bases and J 1 base, with 10 bases left between them. It was CD45RO-negative cells, positively selected for CCR7, that made up naive CD8 cells, with terminally differentiated effector memory CD45RA+ cells excluded. Investigators spread the genomic DNA of each subset evenly over several immunoSEQ plates. Only in-frame clones appear in the TCRdb table, and some are missing; sequencing was by immunoSEQ multiplex PCR. Found here are 2 million to 2.5 million clones, about 95% of them singletons; the top ten hold 0.9% to 1.3%.

The TCR was taken from a man younger than 35 in good health. Material: naive CD8+ T cells sorted from blood. The chain is built from TRBV6-5 and TRBJ1-1; no clear D. The CDR3 here is CATYEPNTEAFF. The CDR3 bases are TGTGCCACCTACGAACCGAACACTGAAGCTTTCTTT.